This T cell receptor beta chain emerged from a study of technical replicates of blood from a handful of donors. Measured with immunoSEQ multiplex PCR; TCRdb has only the in-frame clones, and not every one. The table records 74,000 or so clones, around 92% of them present only once. The germline V gene encodes CDR1 LNHNV and CDR2 YYDKDF (reference sequence). This CDR3 has 12 residues. V gave up 5 bases and J gave up 6 bases, with 11 bases separating them. The sample consisted of T cells isolated from PBMCs. The chain uses TRBV15 and TRBJ2-7; perhaps TRBD1 as D (5 bases). The receptor was derived from a human donor in good health. The CDR3: CATSYRSGEQYF. CDR3 coding DNA: TGTGCCACCAGCTACAGGTCGGGCGAGCAGTACTTC.